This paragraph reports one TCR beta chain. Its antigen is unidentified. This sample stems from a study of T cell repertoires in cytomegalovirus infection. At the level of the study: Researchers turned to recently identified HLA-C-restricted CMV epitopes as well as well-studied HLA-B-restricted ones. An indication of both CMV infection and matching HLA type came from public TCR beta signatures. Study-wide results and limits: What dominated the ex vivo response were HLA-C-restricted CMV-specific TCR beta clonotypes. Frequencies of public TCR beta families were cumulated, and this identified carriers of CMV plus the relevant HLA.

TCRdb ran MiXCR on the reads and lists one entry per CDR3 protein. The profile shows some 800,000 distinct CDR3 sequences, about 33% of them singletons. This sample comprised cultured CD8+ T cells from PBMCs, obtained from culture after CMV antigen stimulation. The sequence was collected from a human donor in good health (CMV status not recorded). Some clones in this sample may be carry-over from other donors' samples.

Here the CDR3 reads CASLAGEDNEQFF. The CDR3 DNA reads TGTGCCAGCTTAGCGGGGGAAGACAATGAGCAGTTCTTC. This sequence joins TRBV5-4 and TRBJ2-1; 9 bases fit TRBD2. This CDR3 is built from 13 residues. V lost 7 bases and J lost 5; bases outside the gene matches: 4. Germline V gene data show CDR1 as SGHNT and CDR2 as YYREEE (reference sequence). The full variable domain, rest sourced from reference TRBV5-4 and TRBJ2-1, is ETGVTQSPTHLIKTRGQQVTLRCSSQSGHNTVSWYQQALGQGPQFIFQYYREEENGRGNFPPRFSGLQFPNYSSELNVNALELDDSALYLCASLAGEDNEQFFGPGTRLTVL.